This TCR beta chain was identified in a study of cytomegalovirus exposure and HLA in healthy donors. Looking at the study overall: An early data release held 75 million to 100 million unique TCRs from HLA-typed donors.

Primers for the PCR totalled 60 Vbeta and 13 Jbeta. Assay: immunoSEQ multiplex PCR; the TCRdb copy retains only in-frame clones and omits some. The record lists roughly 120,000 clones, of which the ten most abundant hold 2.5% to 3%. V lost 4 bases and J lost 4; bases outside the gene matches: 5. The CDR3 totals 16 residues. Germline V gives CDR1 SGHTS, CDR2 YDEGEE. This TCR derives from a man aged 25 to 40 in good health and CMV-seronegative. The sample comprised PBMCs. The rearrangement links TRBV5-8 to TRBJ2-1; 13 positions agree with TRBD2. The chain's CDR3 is CASSREGLAGYNEQFF. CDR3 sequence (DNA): TGTGCCAGCAGCAGAGAGGGACTAGCGGGATACAATGAGCAGTTCTTC.